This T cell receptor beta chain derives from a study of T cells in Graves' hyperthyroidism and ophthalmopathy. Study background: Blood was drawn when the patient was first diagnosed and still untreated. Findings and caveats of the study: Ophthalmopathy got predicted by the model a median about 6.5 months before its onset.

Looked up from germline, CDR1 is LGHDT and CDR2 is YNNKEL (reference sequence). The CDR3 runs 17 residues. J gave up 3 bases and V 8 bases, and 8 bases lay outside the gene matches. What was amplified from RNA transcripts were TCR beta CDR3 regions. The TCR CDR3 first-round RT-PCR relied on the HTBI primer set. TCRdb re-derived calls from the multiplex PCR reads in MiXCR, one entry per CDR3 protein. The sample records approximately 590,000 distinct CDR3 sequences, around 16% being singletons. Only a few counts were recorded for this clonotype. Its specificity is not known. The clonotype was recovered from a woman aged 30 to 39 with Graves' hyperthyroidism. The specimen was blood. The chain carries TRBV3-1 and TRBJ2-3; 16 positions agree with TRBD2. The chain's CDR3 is CASGLGTSGRGTDTQYF. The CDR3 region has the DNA TGTGCCAGCGGTCTAGGGACTAGCGGGAGGGGAACAGATACGCAGTATTTT.